This T cell receptor beta chain is from a study of blood T cells in healthy people across ages. V was clipped by 4 bases and J by 1 base, with 11 bases between them. Germline lookup yields CDR1 SGHAT and CDR2 FQNNGV. The CDR3 length is 14 residues. Each sample yielded at least 5 micrograms of PBMC total RNA. Whole-study findings and limits: It was held that the diversity estimates obtained from one million T cells were underestimates.

Combining a sample-barcoded 5' primer with a J-beta primer mix, a second PCR ran for roughly 6 to 12 cycles. TCRdb analysed the 5' RACE reads with MiXCR anew, one entry per CDR3 protein. Of roughly 1.9 million distinct CDR3 sequences listed, roughly two fifths were seen once; the top ten hold more than 20%. Note on this clonotype: Its antigen remains unidentified.

The receptor's source is a human donor in good health. The chain carries TRBV11-2 and TRBJ2-7; D is undetermined. Material: blood. The CDR3 protein is CASSYFGRSYEQYF. CDR3 in DNA: TGTGCCAGCAGCTATTTTGGCCGTTCCTACGAGCAGTACTTC.